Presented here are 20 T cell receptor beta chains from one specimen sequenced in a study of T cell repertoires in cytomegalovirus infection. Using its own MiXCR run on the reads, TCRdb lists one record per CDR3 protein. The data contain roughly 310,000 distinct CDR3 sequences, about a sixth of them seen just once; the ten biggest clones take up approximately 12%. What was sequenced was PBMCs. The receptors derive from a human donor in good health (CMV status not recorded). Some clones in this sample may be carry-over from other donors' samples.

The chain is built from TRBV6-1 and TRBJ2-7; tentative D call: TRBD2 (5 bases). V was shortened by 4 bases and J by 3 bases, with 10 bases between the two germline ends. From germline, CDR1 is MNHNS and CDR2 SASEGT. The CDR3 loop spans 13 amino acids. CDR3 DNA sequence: TGTGCCAGCAGTGTGGAGGTTAACTACGAGCAGTACTTC. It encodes CASSVEVNYEQYF.

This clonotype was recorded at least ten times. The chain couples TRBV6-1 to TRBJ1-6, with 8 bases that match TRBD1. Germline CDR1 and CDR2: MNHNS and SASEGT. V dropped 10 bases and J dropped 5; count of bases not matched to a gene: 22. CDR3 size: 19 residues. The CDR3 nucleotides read TGTGCCATCAACCCCAGGACAGGGATCAACATTGAGGATAATTCACCCCTCCACTTT. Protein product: CAINPRTGINIEDNSPLHF.

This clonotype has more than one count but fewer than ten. This CDR3 is CASMGGHGELFF. CDR3 in DNA: TGTGCCAGTATGGGGGGGCACGGGGAGCTGTTTTTT. This chain connects TRBV19 to TRBJ2-2; D is possibly TRBD2 (7 bases). V dropped 7 bases and J dropped 7 bases, with 10 bases sitting between them. From germline, CDR1 is LNHDA and CDR2 SQIVND (reference sequence). This CDR3 has 12 residues.

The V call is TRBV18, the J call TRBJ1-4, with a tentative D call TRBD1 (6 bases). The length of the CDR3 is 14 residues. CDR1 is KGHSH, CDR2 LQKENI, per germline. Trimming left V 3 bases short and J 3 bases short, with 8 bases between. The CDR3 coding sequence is TGTGCCAGCTCACCCGACAGGTCTAATGAAAAACTGTTTTTT. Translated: CASSPDRSNEKLFF.

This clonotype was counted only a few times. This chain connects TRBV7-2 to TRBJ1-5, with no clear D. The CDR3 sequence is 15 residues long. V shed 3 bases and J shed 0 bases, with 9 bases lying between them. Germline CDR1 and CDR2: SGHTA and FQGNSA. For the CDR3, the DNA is TGTGCCAGCAGCTTCTCCCTGGGTAGCAATCAGCCCCAGCATTTT. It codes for CASSFSLGSNQPQHF.

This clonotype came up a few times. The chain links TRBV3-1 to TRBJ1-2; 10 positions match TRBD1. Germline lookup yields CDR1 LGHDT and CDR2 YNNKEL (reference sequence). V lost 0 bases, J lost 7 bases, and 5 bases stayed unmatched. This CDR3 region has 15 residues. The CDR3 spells CASSQEGGTGAGYTF. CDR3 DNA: TGTGCCAGCAGCCAAGAAGGGGGGACAGGGGCTGGCTACACCTTC.

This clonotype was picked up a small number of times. The CDR3 region has the DNA TGCAGTGCCCGCTGGGACTCTAATTCACCCCTCCACTTT. Translation: CSARWDSNSPLHF. The V gene is TRBV20-1, the J gene TRBJ1-6, with a tentative D call TRBD1 (5 bases). V shed 6 bases and J shed 6 bases, with 12 bases lying between them. CDR3 size: 13 residues. Germline V gene lookup returns CDR1 DFQATT and CDR2 SNEGSKA (reference sequence).

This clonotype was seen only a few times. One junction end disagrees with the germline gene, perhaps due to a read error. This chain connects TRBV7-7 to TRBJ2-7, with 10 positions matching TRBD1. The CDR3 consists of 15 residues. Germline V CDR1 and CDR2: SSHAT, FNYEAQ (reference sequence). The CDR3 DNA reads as TGTGCTAGCAGCCCCCGGGACAGGGGTAGAGGCGAGCAGTACTTC. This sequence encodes CASSPRDRGRGEQYF.

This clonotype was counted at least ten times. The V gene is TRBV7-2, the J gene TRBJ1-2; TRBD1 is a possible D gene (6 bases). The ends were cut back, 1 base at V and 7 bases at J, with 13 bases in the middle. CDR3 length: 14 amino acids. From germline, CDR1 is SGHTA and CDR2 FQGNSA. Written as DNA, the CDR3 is TGTGCCAGCAGCTTAGGAGGGGGGGGACGTGGCTACACCTTC. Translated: CASSLGGGGRGYTF.

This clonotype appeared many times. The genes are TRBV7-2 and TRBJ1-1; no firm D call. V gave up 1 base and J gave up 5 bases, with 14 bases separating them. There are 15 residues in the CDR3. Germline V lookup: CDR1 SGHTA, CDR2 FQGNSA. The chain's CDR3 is CASSLVVALGTEAFF. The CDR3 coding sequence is TGTGCCAGCAGCTTAGTAGTGGCCCTGGGGACTGAAGCTTTCTTT.

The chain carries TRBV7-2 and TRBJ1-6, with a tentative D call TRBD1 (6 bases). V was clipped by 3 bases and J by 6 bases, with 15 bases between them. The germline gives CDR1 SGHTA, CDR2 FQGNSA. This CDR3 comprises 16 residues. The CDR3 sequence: CASSFSGTRINSPLHF. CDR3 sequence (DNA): TGTGCCAGCAGCTTCTCCGGGACACGGATTAATTCACCCCTCCACTTT.

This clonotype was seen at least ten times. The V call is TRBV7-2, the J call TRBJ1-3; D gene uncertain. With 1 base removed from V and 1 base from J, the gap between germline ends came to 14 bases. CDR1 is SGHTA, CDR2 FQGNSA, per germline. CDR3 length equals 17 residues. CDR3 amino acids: CASSLGRERTSGNTIYF. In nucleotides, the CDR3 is TGTGCCAGCAGCTTAGGACGAGAGCGGACTTCTGGAAACACCATATATTTT.

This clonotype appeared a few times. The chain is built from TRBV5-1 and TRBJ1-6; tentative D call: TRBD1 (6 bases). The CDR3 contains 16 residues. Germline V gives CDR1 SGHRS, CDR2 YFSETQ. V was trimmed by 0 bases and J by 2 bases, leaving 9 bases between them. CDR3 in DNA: TGCGCCAGCAGCTTGGGGGACAATCCCTATAATTCACCCCTCCACTTT. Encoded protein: CASSLGDNPYNSPLHF. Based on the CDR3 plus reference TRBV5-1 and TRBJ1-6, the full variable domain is KAGVTQTPRYLIKTRGQQVTLSCSPISGHRSVSWYQQTPGQGLQFLFEYFSETQRNKGNFPGRFSGRQFSNSRSEMNVSTLELGDSALYLCASSLGDNPYNSPLHFGNGTRLTVT.

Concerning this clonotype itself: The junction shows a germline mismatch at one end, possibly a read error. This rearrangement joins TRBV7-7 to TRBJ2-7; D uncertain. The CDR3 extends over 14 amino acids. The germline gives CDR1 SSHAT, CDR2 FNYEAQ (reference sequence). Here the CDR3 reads CASSFMEGSVEQYF. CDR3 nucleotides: TGTGCTAGCAGCTTTATGGAAGGTTCCGTGGAGCAGTACTTC.

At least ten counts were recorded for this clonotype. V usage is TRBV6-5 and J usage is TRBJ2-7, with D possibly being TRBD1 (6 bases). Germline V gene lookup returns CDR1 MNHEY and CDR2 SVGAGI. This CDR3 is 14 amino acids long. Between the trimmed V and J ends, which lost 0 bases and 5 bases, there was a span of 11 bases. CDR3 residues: CASSYSTGTDEQYF. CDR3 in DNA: TGTGCCAGCAGTTACTCTACAGGGACGGACGAGCAGTACTTC.

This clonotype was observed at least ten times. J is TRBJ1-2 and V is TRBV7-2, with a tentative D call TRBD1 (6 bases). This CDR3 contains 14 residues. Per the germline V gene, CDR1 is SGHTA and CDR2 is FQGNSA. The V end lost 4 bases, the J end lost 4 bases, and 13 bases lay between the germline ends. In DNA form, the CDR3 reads TGTGCCAGCAGCTCCTACAGGGCTTCCTATGGCTACACCTTC. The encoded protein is CASSSYRASYGYTF.

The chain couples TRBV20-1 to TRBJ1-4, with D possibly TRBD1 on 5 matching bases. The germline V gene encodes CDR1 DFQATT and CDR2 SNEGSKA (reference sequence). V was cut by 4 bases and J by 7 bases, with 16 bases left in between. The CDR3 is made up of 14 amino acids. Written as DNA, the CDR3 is TGCAGTGCTAAACGGACGGCAGGGTTTGAAAAACTGTTTTTT. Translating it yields CSAKRTAGFEKLFF.

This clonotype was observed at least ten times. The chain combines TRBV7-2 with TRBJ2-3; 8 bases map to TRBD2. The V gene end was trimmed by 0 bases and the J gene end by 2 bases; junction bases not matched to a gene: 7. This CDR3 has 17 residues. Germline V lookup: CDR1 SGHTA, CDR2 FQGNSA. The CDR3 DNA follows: TGTGCCAGCAGCTTAGCGAGGCTAGCGGGCTACACAGATACGCAGTATTTT. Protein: CASSLARLAGYTDTQYF. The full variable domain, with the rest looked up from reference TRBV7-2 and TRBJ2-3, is GAGVSQSPSNKVTEKGKDVELRCDPISGHTALYWYRQSLGQGLEFLIYFQGNSAPDKSGLPSDRFSAERTGGSVSTLTIQRTQQEDSAVYLCASSLARLAGYTDTQYFGPGTRLTVL.

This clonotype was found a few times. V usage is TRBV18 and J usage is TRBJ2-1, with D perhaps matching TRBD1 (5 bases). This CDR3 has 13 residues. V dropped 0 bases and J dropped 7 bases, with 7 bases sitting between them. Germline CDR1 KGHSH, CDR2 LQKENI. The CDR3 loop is CASSPPQVNEQFF. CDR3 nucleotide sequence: TGTGCCAGCTCACCACCACAGGTAAATGAGCAGTTCTTC.

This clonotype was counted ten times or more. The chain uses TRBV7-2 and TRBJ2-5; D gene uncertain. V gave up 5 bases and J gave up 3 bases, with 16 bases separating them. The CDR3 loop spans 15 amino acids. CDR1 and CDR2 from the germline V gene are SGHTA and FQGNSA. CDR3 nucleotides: TGTGCCAGCAGCCCCCAGGCAAGGGCTGAAGAGACCCAGTACTTC. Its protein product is CASSPQARAEETQYF.